This entry lists 9 T cell receptor beta chains sequenced from one sample in a study of cytomegalovirus exposure and HLA in healthy donors. The PCR ran on 60 Vbeta and 13 Jbeta primers. The table came from immunoSEQ multiplex PCR; TCRdb's copy has only in-frame clones and leaves some out. The table lists 95,000 to 150,000 clones, about two thirds of them singletons. The source material was PBMCs. These receptors all come from a man aged 60-69 years in good health and CMV-seropositive.

This chain links TRBV11-2 with TRBJ2-3, with a tentative D call TRBD2 (5 bases). The V gene's germline CDR1 is SGHAT and CDR2 FQNNGV. With 2 bases removed from V and 4 bases from J, the gap between germline ends came to 16 bases. The CDR3 extends over 16 amino acids. The CDR3 loop is CASSLRDVGGPDTQYF. CDR3 nucleotides: TGTGCCAGCAGCTTAAGAGACGTCGGAGGACCAGATACGCAGTATTTT.

The CDR3 coding sequence is TGTGCCAGCAGCTTTCTCGGACAGGGGGCATCCGAGCAGTACTTC. The encoded protein is CASSFLGQGASEQYF. The V and J genes are TRBV7-9 and TRBJ2-7; 11 bases are shared with TRBD1. This CDR3 comprises 15 residues. Germline CDR1 is SEHNR and CDR2 is FQNEAQ (reference sequence). V lost 3 bases, J lost 6 bases, and 7 bases stayed unmatched. Supplemented by reference TRBV7-9 and TRBJ2-7, the full variable domain reads DTGVSQNPRHKITKRGQNVTFRCDPISEHNRLYWYRQTLGQGPEFLTYFQNEAQLEKSRLLSDRFSAERPKGSFSTLEIQRTEQGDSAMYLCASSFLGQGASEQYFGPGTRLTVT.

The chain is built from TRBV9 and TRBJ1-6, with D possibly TRBD1 on 5 matching bases. The CDR3 consists of 14 residues. The germline V and J ends were trimmed by 1 base and 10 bases, with 12 bases remaining between them. From germline, CDR1 is SGDLS and CDR2 YYNGEE. Here the CDR3 DNA reads TGTGCCAGCAGCGTACTAACGGGGGAATCACCCCTCCACTTT. Translation gives CASSVLTGESPLHF.

The gene calls are TRBV13 and TRBJ2-1; 12 bases align to TRBD2. This CDR3 has 16 amino acids. Germline V gives CDR1 PRHDT, CDR2 FYEKMQ (reference sequence). V was pared by 5 bases and J by 5 bases, with 7 bases of the junction left unmatched. The CDR3 here is CASSPWASGGDNEQFF. The CDR3 DNA follows: TGTGCCAGCAGCCCCTGGGCTAGCGGGGGGGACAATGAGCAGTTCTTC.

The V and J genes are TRBV29-1 and TRBJ2-1; TRBD1 matches 7 bases. CDR1 and CDR2 (germline): SQVTM, ANQGSEA. CDR3 length equals 13 residues. V shed 6 bases and J 4 bases; nucleotides not matched to a gene: 6. CDR3 sequence (DNA): TGCAGCGTCCGGGACAGTACTTACAATGAGCAGTTCTTC. This encodes CSVRDSTYNEQFF.

This clone was counted at least ten times. The V call is TRBV7-6, the J call TRBJ1-6; 10 bases fit TRBD1. Germline V gene lookup returns CDR1 SGHVS and CDR2 FNYEAQ. This CDR3 region has 15 residues. V lost 3 bases and J lost 5; bases outside the gene matches: 1. The CDR3 sequence is CASSLTGGNNSPLHF. The CDR3 DNA reads as TGTGCCAGCAGCTTGACAGGGGGCAATAATTCACCCCTCCACTTT.

The chain carries TRBV4-1 and TRBJ2-2, with 8 bases lining up with TRBD1. The germline V gene has CDR1 MGHRA and CDR2 YSYEKL. The ends lost 0 bases at V and 7 bases at J; junction bases unmatched: 10. The CDR3 extends over 17 amino acids. The CDR3 DNA reads as TGCGCCAGCAGCCAAGACCGACGGACAGGGCGGGGCGGGGAGCTGTTTTTT. Encoded protein: CASSQDRRTGRGGELFF.

This chain links TRBV7-2 with TRBJ1-2, with a possible D match to TRBD1 (6 bases). Trimming left V 5 bases short and J 2 bases short, with 9 bases between. This CDR3 comprises 13 residues. Germline V CDR1 and CDR2: SGHTA, FQGNSA. CDR3 region: CASSGGGNYGYTF. In DNA form, the CDR3 reads TGTGCCAGCAGCGGGGGCGGGAACTATGGCTACACCTTC.

Comments on this clone: One end of the junction varies from germline; a read error may be responsible. The same CDR3 arises from other DNA sequences in this sample as well. This chain links TRBV5-4 with TRBJ2-3; possibly TRBD2 for D (6 bases). The CDR3 has 14 residues. Germline V gives CDR1 SGHNT, CDR2 YYREEE (reference sequence). The CDR3 bases are TGTGCCAGCCGGGGTCCCACTAGCACAGATACGCAGTATTTC. Its translation: CASRGPTSTDTQYF.